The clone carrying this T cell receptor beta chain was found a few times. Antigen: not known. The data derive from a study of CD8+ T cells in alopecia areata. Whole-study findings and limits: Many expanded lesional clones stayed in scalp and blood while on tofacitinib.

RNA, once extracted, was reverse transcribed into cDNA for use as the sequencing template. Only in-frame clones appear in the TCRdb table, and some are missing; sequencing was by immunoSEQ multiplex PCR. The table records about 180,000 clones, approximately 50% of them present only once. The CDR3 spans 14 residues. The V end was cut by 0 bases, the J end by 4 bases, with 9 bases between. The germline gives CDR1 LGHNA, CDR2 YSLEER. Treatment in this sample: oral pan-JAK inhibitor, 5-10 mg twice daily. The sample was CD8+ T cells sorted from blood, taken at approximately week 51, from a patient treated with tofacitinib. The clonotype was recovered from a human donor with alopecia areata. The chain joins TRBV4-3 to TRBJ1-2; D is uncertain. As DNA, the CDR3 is TGCGCCAGCAGCCAAGATTTGGAATTCTATGGCTACACCTTC. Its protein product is CASSQDLEFYGYTF.